Shown below are 13 T cell receptor beta chains from a single sample sequenced in a study of T-cell reconstitution after alpha-beta-depleted transplantation in children. Preparation of the TCRbeta library involved a method that used unique molecular identifiers. One entry per CDR3 protein results from TCRdb running MiXCR on the PCR reads. This sample has approximately 590,000 distinct CDR3 sequences, with 8% to 11% found just once. Sequenced material: PBMCs from the stem cell graft donor, taken from the stem cell graft. Receptor source: a human donor who donated a stem cell graft to a child with acute myeloid leukemia.

This clonotype was found a few times. V usage is TRBV5-1 and J usage is TRBJ2-1; 7 bases are shared with TRBD2. With V trimmed by 0 bases and J by 5 bases, 8 bases remained unmatched. From germline, CDR1 is SGHRS and CDR2 YFSETQ. This CDR3 has 16 amino acids. The CDR3 spells CASSLVASGRNNEQFF. The CDR3, as DNA: TGCGCCAGCAGCTTGGTAGCTAGCGGTCGGAACAATGAGCAGTTCTTC.

This clonotype was counted a few times. The chain employs TRBV6-1 and TRBJ2-5; 7 bases match TRBD2. The CDR3 is made up of 14 amino acids. Germline V lookup: CDR1 MNHNS, CDR2 SASEGT. V lost 4 bases, J lost 5 bases, and 7 bases stayed unmatched. CDR3: CASSGGGSYETQYF. CDR3 nucleotide sequence: TGTGCCAGCAGTGGAGGCGGGAGTTATGAGACCCAGTACTTC.

The chain combines TRBV15 with TRBJ2-2; D might be TRBD1 (5 bases). This CDR3 has 17 residues. Trimming took 2 bases from V and 0 from J, leaving 13 bases between them. Germline loops: CDR1 LNHNV, CDR2 YYDKDF (reference sequence). In DNA form, the CDR3 reads TGTGCCACCAGCAGACACAGACAGAATTCGAACACCGGGGAGCTGTTTTTT. Amino acids: CATSRHRQNSNTGELFF.

The rearrangement links TRBV20-1 to TRBJ1-1; D call uncertain. From germline, CDR1 is DFQATT and CDR2 SNEGSKA (reference sequence). V shed 5 bases and J shed 8 bases, with 18 bases lying between them. The CDR3 covers 13 residues. CDR3: CSAESPQAKEAFF. CDR3 bases: TGCAGTGCTGAGTCCCCGCAGGCAAAAGAAGCTTTCTTT.

A few counts support this clonotype. The chain carries TRBV18 and TRBJ2-7; 9 bases match TRBD2. The CDR3 has 14 amino acids. The V and J ends lost 6 bases and 4 bases, in that order; junction bases with no gene match: 7. In germline, CDR1 is KGHSH, CDR2 LQKENI. The chain's CDR3 is CASSPTSGWYEQYF. CDR3 coding DNA: TGTGCCAGCTCCCCTACTAGCGGGTGGTACGAGCAGTACTTC.

At least ten counts were recorded for this clonotype. V gene TRBV7-2 combines with J gene TRBJ2-7; TRBD2 is a possible D gene (6 bases). Trimming took 7 bases from V and 3 from J, leaving 16 bases between them. Germline assignment: CDR1 SGHTA and CDR2 FQGNSA. CDR3 length: 14 amino acids. Written as DNA, the CDR3 is TGTGCCAGCACCCTGGGACTTCGGGGCTACGAGCAGTACTTC. Translating it yields CASTLGLRGYEQYF.

The sample holds many counts of this clonotype. The chain has TRBV4-3 and TRBJ2-7; D is ambiguous. This CDR3 region has 12 residues. Trimming removed 0 bases from V and 10 bases from J, with 10 bases in between. The V gene's germline CDR1 is LGHNA and CDR2 YSLEER. CDR3 bases: TGCGCCAGCAGCCAAGATTATGGGCGACAGTACTTC. Protein: CASSQDYGRQYF.

This clonotype appeared many times. The V call is TRBV29-1, the J call TRBJ2-1; possibly TRBD2 for D (6 bases). Germline V lookup: CDR1 SQVTM, CDR2 ANQGSEA. CDR3 length: 16 residues. Trimming shortened V by 4 bases and J by 3 bases, and 19 bases separated the two germline ends. Here the CDR3 DNA reads TGCAGCGTTGGGTCCTTGGCTGCGGGGATCTACAATGAGCAGTTCTTC. This sequence encodes CSVGSLAAGIYNEQFF.

The CDR3 sequence: CSASGPLGTSGSGTQYF. CDR3 sequence (DNA): TGCAGTGCTAGCGGTCCCCTCGGGACTAGCGGGAGTGGCACCCAGTACTTC. The V call is TRBV20-1, the J call TRBJ2-5; 14 bases map to TRBD2. The CDR3 loop spans 17 amino acids. Losses at the gene ends were 3 bases for V and 8 bases for J; bases not matched to a gene: 14. Germline assignment: CDR1 DFQATT and CDR2 SNEGSKA (reference sequence).

This clonotype occurred a few times. The chain has TRBV7-9 and TRBJ2-1, with a possible D match to TRBD1 (6 bases). The CDR3 is made up of 15 amino acids. Germline V gene sequence: CDR1 SEHNR, CDR2 FQNEAQ (reference sequence). The V end was cut by 5 bases, the J end by 5 bases, with 16 bases between. The CDR3 DNA follows: TGTGCCAGCAGCGGTCGAAGGACAGCTAACAATGAGCAGTTCTTC. Protein product: CASSGRRTANNEQFF.

This clonotype was detected ten times or more. V is TRBV12-3 or TRBV12-4 and J is TRBJ2-7, with D perhaps matching TRBD1 (6 bases). The CDR3 has 13 residues. The V and J ends lost 7 bases and 0 bases respectively, with 10 bases between them. The CDR3 spells CASNRGGSYEQYF. The CDR3 bases are TGTGCCAGCAATCGAGGGGGCTCCTACGAGCAGTACTTC.

This clonotype was detected a few times. The chain employs TRBV27 and TRBJ2-3; perhaps D is TRBD1 or TRBD2 (5 bases each). Germline CDR1 MNHEY, CDR2 SMNVEV (reference sequence). The CDR3 has 12 amino acids. With 4 bases removed from V and 7 bases from J, the gap between germline ends came to 9 bases. This CDR3 reads CASSWDGNTQYF. The CDR3, as DNA: TGTGCCAGCAGTTGGGACGGGAATACGCAGTATTTT.

The CDR3 DNA sequence: TGTGCCAGCAGTTTAATCCCTAGCGGGAGTTCCGCAGATACGCAGTATTTT. Translation gives CASSLIPSGSSADTQYF. The rearrangement joins TRBV27 to TRBJ2-3; TRBD2 agrees at 10 bases. Germline loops: CDR1 MNHEY, CDR2 SMNVEV (reference sequence). The trim removed 2 bases at V and 4 bases at J, leaving 9 bases unmatched. This CDR3 comprises 17 residues.